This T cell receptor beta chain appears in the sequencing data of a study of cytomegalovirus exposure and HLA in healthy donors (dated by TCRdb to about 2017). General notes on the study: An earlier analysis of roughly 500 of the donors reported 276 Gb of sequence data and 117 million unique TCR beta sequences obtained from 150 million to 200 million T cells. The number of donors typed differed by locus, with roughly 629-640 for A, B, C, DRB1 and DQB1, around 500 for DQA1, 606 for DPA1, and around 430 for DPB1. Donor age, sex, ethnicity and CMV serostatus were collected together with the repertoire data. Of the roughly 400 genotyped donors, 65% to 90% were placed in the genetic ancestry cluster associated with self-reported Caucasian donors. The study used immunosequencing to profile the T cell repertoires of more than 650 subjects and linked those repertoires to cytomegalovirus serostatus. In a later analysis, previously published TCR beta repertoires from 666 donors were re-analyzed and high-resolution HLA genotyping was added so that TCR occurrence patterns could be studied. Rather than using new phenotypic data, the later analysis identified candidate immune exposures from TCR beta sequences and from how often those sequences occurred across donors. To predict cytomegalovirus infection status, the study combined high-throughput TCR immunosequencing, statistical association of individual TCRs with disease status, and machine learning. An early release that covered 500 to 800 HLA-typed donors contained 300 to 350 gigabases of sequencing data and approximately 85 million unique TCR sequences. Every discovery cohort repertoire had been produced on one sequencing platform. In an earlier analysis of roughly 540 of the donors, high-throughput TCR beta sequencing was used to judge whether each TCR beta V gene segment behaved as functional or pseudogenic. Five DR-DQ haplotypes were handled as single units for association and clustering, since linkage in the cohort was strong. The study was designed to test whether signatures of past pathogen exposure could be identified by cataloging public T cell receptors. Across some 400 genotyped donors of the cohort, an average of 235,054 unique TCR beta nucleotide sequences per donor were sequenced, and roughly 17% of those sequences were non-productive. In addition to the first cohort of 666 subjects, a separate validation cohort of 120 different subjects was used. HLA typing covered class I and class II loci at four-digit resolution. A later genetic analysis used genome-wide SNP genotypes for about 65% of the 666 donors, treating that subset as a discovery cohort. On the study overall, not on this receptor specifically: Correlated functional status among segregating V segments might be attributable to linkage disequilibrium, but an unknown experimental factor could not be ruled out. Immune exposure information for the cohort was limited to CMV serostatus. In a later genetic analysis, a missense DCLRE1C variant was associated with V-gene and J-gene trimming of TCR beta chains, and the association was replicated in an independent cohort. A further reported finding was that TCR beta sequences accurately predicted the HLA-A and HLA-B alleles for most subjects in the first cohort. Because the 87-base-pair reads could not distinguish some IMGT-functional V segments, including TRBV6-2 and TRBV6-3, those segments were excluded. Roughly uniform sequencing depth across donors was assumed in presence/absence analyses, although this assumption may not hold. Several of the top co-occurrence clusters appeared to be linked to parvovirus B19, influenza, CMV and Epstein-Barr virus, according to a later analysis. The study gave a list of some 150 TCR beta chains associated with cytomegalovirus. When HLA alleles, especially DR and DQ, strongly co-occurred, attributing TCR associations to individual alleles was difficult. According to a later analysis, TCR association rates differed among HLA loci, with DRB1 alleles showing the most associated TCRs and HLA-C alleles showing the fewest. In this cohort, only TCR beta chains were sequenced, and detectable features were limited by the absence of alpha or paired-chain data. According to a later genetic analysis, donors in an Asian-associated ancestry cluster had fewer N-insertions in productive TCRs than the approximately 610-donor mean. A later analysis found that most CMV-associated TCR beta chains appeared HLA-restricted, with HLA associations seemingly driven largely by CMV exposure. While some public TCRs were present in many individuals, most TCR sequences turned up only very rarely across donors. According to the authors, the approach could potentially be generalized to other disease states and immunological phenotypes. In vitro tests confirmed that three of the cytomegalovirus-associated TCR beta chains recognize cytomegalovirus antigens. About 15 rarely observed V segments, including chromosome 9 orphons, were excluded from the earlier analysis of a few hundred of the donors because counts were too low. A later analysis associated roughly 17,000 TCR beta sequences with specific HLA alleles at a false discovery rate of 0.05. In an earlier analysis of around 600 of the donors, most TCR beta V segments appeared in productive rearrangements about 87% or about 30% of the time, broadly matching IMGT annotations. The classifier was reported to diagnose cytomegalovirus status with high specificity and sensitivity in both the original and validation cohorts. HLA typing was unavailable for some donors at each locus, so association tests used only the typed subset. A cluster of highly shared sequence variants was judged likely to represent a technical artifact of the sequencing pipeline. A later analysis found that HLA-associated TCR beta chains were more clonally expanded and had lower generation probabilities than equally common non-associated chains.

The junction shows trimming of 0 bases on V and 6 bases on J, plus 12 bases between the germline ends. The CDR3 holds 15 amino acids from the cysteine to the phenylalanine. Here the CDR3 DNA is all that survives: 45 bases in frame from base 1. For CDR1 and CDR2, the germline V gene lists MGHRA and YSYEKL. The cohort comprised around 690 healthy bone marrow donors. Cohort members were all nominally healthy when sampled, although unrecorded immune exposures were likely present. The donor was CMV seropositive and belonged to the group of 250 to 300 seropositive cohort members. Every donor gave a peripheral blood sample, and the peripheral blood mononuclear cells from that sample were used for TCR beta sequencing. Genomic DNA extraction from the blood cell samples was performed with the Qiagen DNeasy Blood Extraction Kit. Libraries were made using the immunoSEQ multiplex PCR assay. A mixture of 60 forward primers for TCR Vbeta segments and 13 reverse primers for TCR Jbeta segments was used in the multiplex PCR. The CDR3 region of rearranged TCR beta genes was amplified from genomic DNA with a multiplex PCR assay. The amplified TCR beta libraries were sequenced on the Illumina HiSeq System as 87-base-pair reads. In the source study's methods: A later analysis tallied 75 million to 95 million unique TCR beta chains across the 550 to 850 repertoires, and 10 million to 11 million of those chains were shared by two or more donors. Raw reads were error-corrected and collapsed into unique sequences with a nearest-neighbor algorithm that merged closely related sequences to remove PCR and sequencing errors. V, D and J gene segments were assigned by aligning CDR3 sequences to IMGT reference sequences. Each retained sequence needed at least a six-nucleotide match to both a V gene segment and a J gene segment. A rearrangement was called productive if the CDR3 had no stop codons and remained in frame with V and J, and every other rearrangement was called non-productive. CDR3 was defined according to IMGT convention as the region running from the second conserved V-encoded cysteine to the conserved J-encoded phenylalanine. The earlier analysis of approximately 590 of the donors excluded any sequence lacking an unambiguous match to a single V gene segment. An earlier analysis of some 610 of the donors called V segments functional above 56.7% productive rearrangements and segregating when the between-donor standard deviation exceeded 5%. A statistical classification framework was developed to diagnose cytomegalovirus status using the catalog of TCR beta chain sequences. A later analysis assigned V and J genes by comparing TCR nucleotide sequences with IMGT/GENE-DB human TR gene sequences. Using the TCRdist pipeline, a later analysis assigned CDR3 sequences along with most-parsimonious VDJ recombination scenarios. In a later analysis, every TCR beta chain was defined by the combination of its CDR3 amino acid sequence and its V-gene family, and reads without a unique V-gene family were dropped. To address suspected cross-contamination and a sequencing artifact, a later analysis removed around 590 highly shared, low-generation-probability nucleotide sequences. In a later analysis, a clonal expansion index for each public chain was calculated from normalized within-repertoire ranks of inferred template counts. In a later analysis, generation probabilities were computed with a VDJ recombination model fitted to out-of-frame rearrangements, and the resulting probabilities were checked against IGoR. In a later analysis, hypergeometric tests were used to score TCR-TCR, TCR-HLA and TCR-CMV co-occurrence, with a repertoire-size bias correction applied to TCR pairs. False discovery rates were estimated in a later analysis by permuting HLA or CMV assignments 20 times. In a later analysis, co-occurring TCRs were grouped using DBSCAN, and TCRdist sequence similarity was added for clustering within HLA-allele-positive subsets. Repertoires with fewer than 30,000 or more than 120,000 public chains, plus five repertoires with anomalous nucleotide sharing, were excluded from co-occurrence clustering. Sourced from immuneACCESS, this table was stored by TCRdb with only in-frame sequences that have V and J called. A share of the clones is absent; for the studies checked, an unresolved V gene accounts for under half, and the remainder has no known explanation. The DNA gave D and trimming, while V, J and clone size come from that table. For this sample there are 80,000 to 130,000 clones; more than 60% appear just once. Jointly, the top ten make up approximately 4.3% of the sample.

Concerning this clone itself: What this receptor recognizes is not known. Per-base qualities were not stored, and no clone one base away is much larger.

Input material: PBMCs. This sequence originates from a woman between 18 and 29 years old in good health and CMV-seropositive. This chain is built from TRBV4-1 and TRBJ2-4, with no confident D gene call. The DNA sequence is TGCGCCAGCAGCCAAGAATTCGGCGAGCGAAACATTCAGTACTTC. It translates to CASSQEFGERNIQYF.